Sequencing of this T cell receptor beta chain was carried out in a study of Tregs in tolerant kidney transplant recipients. Study-level findings and limits: Few patients were studied, so findings need validation in larger groups. In tolerant patients, donor-specific Tregs outgrew total Tregs, suggesting antigen-driven expansion.

Profiled with immunoSEQ multiplex PCR; TCRdb holds only in-frame clones, not every one. The data show over 60,000 clones, 95% to 98% seen once. Trimming took 1 base from V and 2 from J, leaving 6 bases between them. The CDR3 is 13 residues long. Germline-derived CDR1 and CDR2 are SGHDN and FVKESK. As concerns this clone: Its matching antigen is unknown.

The rearrangement uses TRBV14 and TRBJ2-7; D not certain. This sequence originates from a human donor who received a combined kidney and bone marrow transplant. This specimen was CD4+ T cells from blood, taken before the transplant. The CDR3 loop is CASSQGFAYEQYF. The CDR3 DNA sequence: TGTGCCAGCAGCCAAGGTTTCGCCTACGAGCAGTACTTC.